One sample yielded the 27 T cell receptor beta chains listed below, sequenced in a study of cytomegalovirus exposure and HLA in healthy donors. PCR employed 60 Vbeta and 13 Jbeta primers. Assay: immunoSEQ multiplex PCR; the TCRdb copy retains only in-frame clones and omits some. This sample has 95,000 to 150,000 clones; about 80% occur once, and the top ten carry 3% to 4.5%. The sample taken for sequencing was PBMCs. The origin of the receptors is a man between 35 and 55 years old in good health and CMV-seronegative.

V and J are TRBV7-2 and TRBJ2-5; tentatively, D is TRBD2 (5 bases). This CDR3 contains 14 residues. The germline V gene has CDR1 SGHTA and CDR2 FQGNSA. Trimming shortened V by 5 bases and J by 5 bases, and 15 bases separated the two germline ends. CDR3 amino acids: CASSNRRPGETQYF. The CDR3 DNA is TGTGCCAGCAGCAATCGACGACCGGGGGAGACCCAGTACTTC.

This chain uses TRBV27 with TRBJ1-4; D gene ambiguous. This CDR3 comprises 15 residues. Germline V gives CDR1 MNHEY, CDR2 SMNVEV (reference sequence). V dropped 4 bases and J dropped 7 bases, with 16 bases sitting between them. As DNA, the CDR3 is TGTGCCAGCAGTTCGCCCTCTCGAGGTTCTGAAAAACTGTTTTTT. Its translation is CASSSPSRGSEKLFF.

The chain uses TRBV7-3 and TRBJ2-1; 12 nucleotides agree with TRBD2. The J segment lost 9 bases and the V segment lost 5 bases, leaving 5 bases of the junction unmatched. Germline lookup yields CDR1 SGHTA and CDR2 FQGTGA. The CDR3 covers 14 residues. CDR3 sequence (DNA): TGTGCCAGCAGCGCTAGCGGGGGGGCCTCTGAGCAGTTCTTC. It codes for CASSASGGASEQFF.

The gene calls are TRBV7-3 and TRBJ2-2; D ambiguous. The germline V and J ends were trimmed by 5 bases and 4 bases, with 23 bases remaining between them. Germline values: CDR1 SGHTA, CDR2 FQGTGA. The length of the CDR3 is 18 residues. The CDR3 region is CASSPIRVDPKRTGELFF. The CDR3 region has the DNA TGTGCCAGCAGCCCCATTCGGGTAGATCCTAAACGCACCGGGGAGCTGTTTTTT.

V and J are TRBV7-2 and TRBJ2-7, with 8 positions matching TRBD2. Germline CDR1 reads SGHTA; CDR2 reads FQGNSA. Germline trimming cut 1 base from V and 3 bases from J; bases unmatched to any gene: 5. This CDR3 has 15 residues. In DNA, the CDR3 is TGTGCCAGCAGCTTAGATTCGGGGGGGCTCTACGAGCAGTACTTC. Its protein is CASSLDSGGLYEQYF.

V is TRBV7-2 and J is TRBJ1-5, with D tentatively TRBD1 (5 bases). V was trimmed by 6 bases and J by 3 bases, leaving 12 bases between them. CDR1 is SGHTA, CDR2 FQGNSA, per germline. The CDR3 totals 14 residues. CDR3 sequence reads: CASSPRGDNQPQHF. For the CDR3, the DNA is TGTGCCAGCAGTCCAAGGGGTGACAATCAGCCCCAGCATTTT.

The chain uses TRBV30 and TRBJ1-1; 7 bases map to TRBD1. CDR3 length: 14 amino acids. The germline V gene encodes CDR1 GTSNPN and CDR2 SVGIG (reference sequence). Trimming removed 2 bases from V and 2 bases from J; junction bases left unmatched: 5. The CDR3 region is CAWSRTGTNTEAFF. CDR3 DNA: TGTGCCTGGAGTAGGACAGGCACCAACACTGAAGCTTTCTTT.

V and J are TRBV5-1 and TRBJ2-2; 9 bases are shared with TRBD1. The CDR3 length is 17 residues. Germline loops: CDR1 SGHRS, CDR2 YFSETQ. V lost 2 bases and J lost 3; bases outside the gene matches: 8. This CDR3 is CASSLTGGTGYTGELFF. The CDR3 DNA reads TGCGCCAGCAGCTTAACCGGGGGGACAGGGTACACCGGGGAGCTGTTTTTT.

The J gene is TRBJ2-6, the V gene TRBV7-3; 7 nucleotides agree with TRBD1. V was pared by 5 bases and J by 0 bases, with 4 bases of the junction left unmatched. Looked up from germline, CDR1 is SGHTA and CDR2 is FQGTGA. CDR3 length: 16 amino acids. CDR3 DNA sequence: TGTGCCAGCAGCCGTTCAGGGGGCTCTGGGGCCAACGTCCTGACTTTC. Its protein is CASSRSGGSGANVLTF.

The gene calls are TRBV29-1 and TRBJ2-7; TRBD2 is a possible D gene (6 bases). V lost 4 bases and J lost 1, with 11 bases in between. There are 13 residues in the CDR3. Germline V gene sequence: CDR1 SQVTM, CDR2 ANQGSEA. In DNA form, the CDR3 reads TGCAGCGTTGGGGGACTGAATTCCTACGAGCAGTACTTC. Its protein product is CSVGGLNSYEQYF.

V and J are TRBV5-4 and TRBJ2-3; TRBD2 matches 9 bases. Germline CDR1 SGHNT, CDR2 YYREEE (reference sequence). Trimming removed 2 bases from V and 4 bases from J; junction bases left unmatched: 8. CDR3 length equals 16 residues. CDR3 loop: CASSLFRGGDPDTQYF. In DNA, the CDR3 is TGTGCCAGCAGCTTATTCCGCGGGGGGGACCCAGATACGCAGTATTTT. Filled out from reference TRBV5-4 and TRBJ2-3, the complete variable domain reads ETGVTQSPTHLIKTRGQQVTLRCSSQSGHNTVSWYQQALGQGPQFIFQYYREEENGRGNFPPRFSGLQFPNYSSELNVNALELDDSALYLCASSLFRGGDPDTQYFGPGTRLTVL.

This clone was detected only once. The rearrangement joins TRBV13 to TRBJ2-7, with D possibly matching TRBD1 (6 bases). The CDR3 has 15 amino acids. The ends were cut back, 3 bases at V and 2 bases at J, with 14 bases in the middle. From germline, CDR1 is PRHDT and CDR2 FYEKMQ (reference sequence). CDR3 residues: CASSLSPGHPYEQYF. The DNA for the CDR3 is TGTGCCAGCAGCTTGAGCCCGGGACACCCCTACGAGCAGTACTTC.

V gene TRBV4-3 combines with J gene TRBJ1-2; D is possibly TRBD1 (6 bases). This CDR3 has 16 residues. V lost 0 bases and J 4 bases, leaving 15 bases between the germline ends. Germline V CDR1 and CDR2: LGHNA, YSLEER. The chain's CDR3 is CASSQDPLGQTYGYTF. The DNA of the CDR3 is TGCGCCAGCAGCCAAGATCCCCTCGGACAGACCTATGGCTACACCTTC.

The chain employs TRBV28 and TRBJ2-5, with D maybe TRBD2 (6 bases). There are 13 residues in the CDR3. Germline V lookup: CDR1 MDHEN, CDR2 SYDVKM. V was pared by 8 bases and J by 7 bases, with 17 bases between. CDR3 DNA sequence: TGTGCCAGCGGTGGGACTTTAAGAGGGACCCAGTACTTC. It translates to CASGGTLRGTQYF.

The table lists this clone with a count of one. This rearrangement joins TRBV7-2 to TRBJ2-3, with TRBD2 identical over 12 bases. The CDR3 is made up of 16 amino acids. Trimming took 4 bases from V and 6 from J; bases not matched to a gene: 8. Germline V gene sequence: CDR1 SGHTA, CDR2 FQGNSA. CDR3 amino acids: CASSSRLAGALDTQYF. The DNA for the CDR3 is TGTGCCAGCAGCTCACGACTAGCGGGGGCCTTGGATACGCAGTATTTT. Together with reference TRBV7-2 and TRBJ2-3, the CDR3 gives the full variable domain: GAGVSQSPSNKVTEKGKDVELRCDPISGHTALYWYRQSLGQGLEFLIYFQGNSAPDKSGLPSDRFSAERTGGSVSTLTIQRTQQEDSAVYLCASSSRLAGALDTQYFGPGTRLTVL.

This clone is a singleton in its sample. J is TRBJ1-1 and V is TRBV7-2; 7 nucleotides align to TRBD1. Losses at the gene ends were 3 bases for V and 3 bases for J; bases not matched to a gene: 4. The CDR3 totals 14 residues. Per the germline V gene, CDR1 is SGHTA and CDR2 is FQGNSA. In DNA, the CDR3 is TGTGCCAGCAGCTTCACTCAGGGGGACACTGAAGCTTTCTTT. This encodes CASSFTQGDTEAFF.

The chain couples TRBV7-2 to TRBJ2-1, with a weak D call TRBD1 (6 bases). There are 13 residues in the CDR3. Trimming took off 6 bases at V and 5 bases at J, with 11 bases between the two ends. CDR1 is SGHTA and CDR2 is FQGNSA in the germline V gene. CDR3 loop: CASRLGQDNEQFF. The CDR3 DNA reads TGTGCCAGCAGACTGGGACAAGACAATGAGCAGTTCTTC.

This chain joins TRBV11-1 and TRBJ2-4; D is unresolved. The V and J ends lost 1 base and 9 bases respectively, with 10 bases between them. The CDR3 length is 13 residues. Germline V gene sequence: CDR1 SGHAT, CDR2 FQDESV (reference sequence). As DNA, the CDR3 is TGTGCCAGCAGCTTAGTTCCGGGTGGCATTCAGTACTTC. This codes for CASSLVPGGIQYF.

This sequence joins TRBV30 and TRBJ2-7, with D possibly matching TRBD2 (7 bases). The CDR3 runs to 12 residues. CDR1 GTSNPN and CDR2 SVGIG come from the germline V gene (reference sequence). CDR3 region: CGVRGAFYEQYF. The CDR3 bases are TGTGGGGTTCGGGGGGCCTTCTACGAGCAGTACTTC.

CDR3 sequence (DNA): TGTGCCAGCAGTAGAACAGGGGCGACGCAAGAGACCCAGTACTTC. Translation: CASSRTGATQETQYF. The chain recombines TRBV6-6 with TRBJ2-5, with 7 positions matching TRBD1. The CDR3 length is 15 residues. The germline V gene encodes CDR1 MNHNY and CDR2 SVGAGI (reference sequence). V shed 5 bases, J shed 2 bases, and the junction held 8 bases outside the gene matches.

V and J are TRBV19 and TRBJ1-6; D is perhaps TRBD1 (6 bases). V shed 6 bases and J shed 11 bases, with 17 bases lying between them. The length of the CDR3 is 14 residues. From germline, CDR1 is LNHDA and CDR2 SQIVND (reference sequence). Here the CDR3 reads CASRLLQGSTPLHF. DNA of the CDR3: TGTGCCAGTAGATTGCTACAGGGATCGACACCCCTCCACTTT.

The CDR3 nucleotides read TGTGCCAGCAGCCGACAGGGAAGCGGCTACACCTTC. Amino acid sequence: CASSRQGSGYTF. V usage is TRBV7-2 and J usage is TRBJ1-2, with 7 bases aligning to TRBD1. J lost 8 bases, V lost 5 bases, and 5 bases had no gene match. The CDR3 runs to 12 residues. In germline, CDR1 is SGHTA, CDR2 FQGNSA.

The chain links TRBV5-4 to TRBJ2-4; D might be TRBD2 (5 bases). The V end lost 1 base, the J end lost 8 bases, and 13 bases lay between the germline ends. Germline CDR1 reads SGHNT; CDR2 reads YYREEE (reference sequence). The CDR3 runs 14 residues. CDR3 sequence (DNA): TGTGCCAGCAGCTTGAAAGCGGTCCCAGACATTCAGTACTTC. Residues: CASSLKAVPDIQYF.

The rearrangement links TRBV11-2 to TRBJ2-5, with 11 bases identical to TRBD2. CDR3 size: 14 residues. Germline CDR1 is SGHAT and CDR2 is FQNNGV. J was trimmed by 7 bases and V by 5 bases; bases with no gene match: 6. In DNA, the CDR3 is TGTGCCAGCAGCCCTACTAGCGGGGGCGGGACCCAGTACTTC. This codes for CASSPTSGGGTQYF.

In regard to this clone: One end of the junction does not line up with germline, which may come from a read error. This rearrangement joins TRBV2 to TRBJ2-3, with a weak D call TRBD2 (6 bases). The CDR3 sequence is 14 residues long. Per the germline V gene, CDR1 is SNHLY and CDR2 is FYNNEI. The CDR3 protein is CASREGRGTDTQYF. The CDR3 DNA reads TGTGCCAGCAGAGAAGGCCGGGGGACAGATACGCAGTATTTT.

This clone was seen more than once but under ten times. The chain carries TRBV11-3 and TRBJ2-7; 7 bases are a match to TRBD1. Unmatched junction bases numbered 9, after V lost 2 bases and J lost 5 bases. The CDR3 consists of 15 residues. CDR1 is SGHNT, CDR2 YENEEA, per germline. The DNA of the CDR3 is TGTGCCAGCAGCTTATCTGGACAGGTAAACCACGAGCAGTACTTC. Amino acids: CASSLSGQVNHEQYF. The whole variable domain, remainder taken from reference TRBV11-3 and TRBJ2-7, is EAGVVQSPRYKIIEKKQPVAFWCNPISGHNTLYWYLQNLGQGPELLIRYENEEAVDDSQLPKDRFSAERLKGVDSTLKIQPAELGDSAVYLCASSLSGQVNHEQYFGPGTRLTVT.

V usage is TRBV14 and J usage is TRBJ1-4; 7 bases fit TRBD1. This CDR3 has 12 amino acids. Germline CDR1 is SGHDN and CDR2 is FVKESK. Trimming removed 3 bases from V and 14 bases from J; junction bases left unmatched: 6. The CDR3 reads CASSHMGQILFF. The CDR3 nucleotides are TGTGCCAGCAGCCACATGGGACAGATCCTGTTTTTT.